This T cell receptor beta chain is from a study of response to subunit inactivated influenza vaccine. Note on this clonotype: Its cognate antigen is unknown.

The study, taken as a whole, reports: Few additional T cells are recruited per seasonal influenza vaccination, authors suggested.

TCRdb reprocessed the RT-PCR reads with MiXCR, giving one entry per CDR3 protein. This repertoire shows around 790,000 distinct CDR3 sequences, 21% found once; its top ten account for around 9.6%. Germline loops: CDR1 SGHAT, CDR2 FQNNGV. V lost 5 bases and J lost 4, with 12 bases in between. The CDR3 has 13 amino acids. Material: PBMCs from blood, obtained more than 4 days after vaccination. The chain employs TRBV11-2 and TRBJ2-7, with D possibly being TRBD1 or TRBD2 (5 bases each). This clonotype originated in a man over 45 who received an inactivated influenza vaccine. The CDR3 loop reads CASSQGRLYEQYF. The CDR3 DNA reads TGTGCCAGCAGCCAGGGACGGCTTTACGAGCAGTACTTC.